The clone carrying this T cell receptor beta chain showed up just a few times. What it binds is not known. Each CDR3 protein gets one entry after TCRdb re-called the RT-PCR reads with MiXCR. The table lists a few hundred thousand distinct CDR3 sequences, about 11% of them singletons, with more than 9.5% in the top ten. The data were taken from a study of response to subunit inactivated influenza vaccine. The V and J ends lost 6 bases and 3 bases, in that order; junction bases with no gene match: 7. The germline V gene encodes CDR1 ENHRY and CDR2 SYGVKD. The length of the CDR3 is 14 residues. General observations from the study: Authors suggested few new T cells are recruited by each seasonal influenza vaccination.

This sample was shared with a second study, whose subject was T cells expressing NK-cell markers. That investigation notes: In generating TCR beta cDNA, 5'RACE template switching with UMIs was used. Roughly six donors showed dominant NKG2C+ clonotypes comprising roughly 1.0-7.0% of their CD8+ T cells.

This TCR was recovered from a man in his forties or fifties who received an inactivated influenza vaccine. The rearrangement links TRBV10-3 to TRBJ2-7; 8 positions match TRBD1. The sample was PBMCs from blood, taken on the day of vaccination. The CDR3 reads CAISETTGGYEQYF. For the CDR3, the DNA is TGTGCCATCAGCGAGACTACAGGGGGCTACGAGCAGTACTTC.